Many counts were recorded for the clone carrying this T cell receptor beta chain. Its antigen is as yet unknown. This sample is drawn from a study of T-cell reconstitution after alpha-beta-depleted transplantation in children. Study-level results: The high TCRbeta diversity at day 60 in some patients came from surviving recipient T cells and thymic progenitors. Newly produced T cells mostly provided counts and TCRbeta diversity after one year, as hyperexpanded clones declined. Reportedly, alpha-beta T cells present about two months post-transplant originated from several hundred expanded clones of graft origin.

V shed 1 base and J 6 bases; nucleotides not matched to a gene: 5. The CDR3 covers 15 residues. Germline CDR1 and CDR2: DFQATT and SNEGSKA (reference sequence). Preparation of the TCRbeta library involved a method that used unique molecular identifiers. Each CDR3 protein is one row after TCRdb ran MiXCR on the PCR reads. The sample lists roughly 200,000 distinct CDR3 sequences, approximately 6.9% occurring once. The TCR sequence derives from a boy aged 2 to 10 with acute lymphoblastic leukemia, due to receive a stem cell transplant. V usage is TRBV20-1 and J usage is TRBJ2-3; 12 positions agree with TRBD1. The sequencing here drew on PBMCs, taken before TCRalphabeta/CD19-depleted stem cell transplant. The CDR3 sequence: CSARGDRGLEDTQYF. The DNA for the CDR3 is TGCAGTGCTAGAGGGGACAGGGGGCTCGAGGATACGCAGTATTTT.